The 24 T cell receptor beta chains below all came from one sample that was sequenced in a study of shared clonotypes between healthy human individuals. Here immunoSEQ multiplex PCR was the method, and the copy in TCRdb shows in-frame clones only, minus some. The sample has about 960,000 clones; more than 75% are singletons. Sample: memory CD4+ T cells sorted from blood. Documented subset: CD45RA-negative fraction. All receptors come from a young man in good health.

The rearrangement links TRBV28 to TRBJ1-5; perhaps TRBD1 as D (5 bases). The CDR3 extends over 12 amino acids. V lost 7 bases and J lost 4, with 8 bases in between. Germline CDR1 reads MDHEN; CDR2 reads SYDVKM. In nucleotides, the CDR3 is TGTGCCAGCAAGGGGCTAAATCAGCCCCAGCATTTT. Protein: CASKGLNQPQHF.

The chain links TRBV5-6 to TRBJ2-7; D may be TRBD1 or TRBD2 (6 bases each). The V gene lost 4 bases and the J gene lost 3 bases, with 11 bases spanning the gap. The CDR3 extends over 13 amino acids. Germline V lookup: CDR1 SGHDT, CDR2 YYEEEE. CDR3 nucleotide sequence: TGTGCCAGCAGCCCCAAGGGGGGCTACGAGCAGTACTTC. Translated, it gives CASSPKGGYEQYF.

This clone was observed a handful of times. This chain connects TRBV30 to TRBJ1-2; D is unclear. The V end lost 0 bases, the J end lost 8 bases, and 10 bases lay between the germline ends. Germline V gene sequence: CDR1 GTSNPN, CDR2 SVGIG (reference sequence). The CDR3 extends over 12 amino acids. The CDR3 loop reads CAWSVTDGGYTF. CDR3 DNA: TGTGCCTGGAGTGTTACAGATGGGGGCTACACCTTC.

The chain joins TRBV18 to TRBJ2-7; D possibly corresponds to TRBD1 (6 bases). Germline CDR1 and CDR2: KGHSH and LQKENI. The CDR3 loop spans 18 amino acids. Trimming left V 3 bases short and J 7 bases short, with 28 bases between. DNA of the CDR3: TGTGCCAGCTCACCGCTATTGCCCTATAGGGGACAACCAAATGAGCAGTACTTC. It yields the protein CASSPLLPYRGQPNEQYF.

To note about this clone: Other DNA sequences within the sample encode an identical CDR3. The chain combines TRBV30 with TRBJ2-1, with 9 nucleotides matching TRBD2. J lost 4 bases, V lost 3 bases, and 4 bases had no gene match. This CDR3 spans 14 amino acids. Germline V gene lookup returns CDR1 GTSNPN and CDR2 SVGIG (reference sequence). The CDR3 protein is CAWSPGLAYNEQFF. The CDR3 bases are TGTGCCTGGAGCCCGGGACTAGCTTACAATGAGCAGTTCTTC.

The CDR3 bases are TGTGCCAGCAGGGGCGGGGCATACACAGATACGCAGTATTTT. It specifies CASRGGAYTDTQYF. The chain links TRBV2 to TRBJ2-3; a possible D gene is TRBD2 (6 bases). The germline CDR1 and CDR2 sequences are SNHLY and FYNNEI. CDR3 size: 14 residues. V was pared by 6 bases and J by 2 bases, with 12 bases between.

The chain has TRBV7-2 and TRBJ2-7, with a possible D match to TRBD2 (5 bases). The CDR3 runs 15 residues. Trimming left V 1 base short and J 5 bases short, with 15 bases between. Germline V CDR1 and CDR2: SGHTA, FQGNSA. DNA of the CDR3: TGTGCCAGCAGCTTAGACCGCAGCGGAGTAAACGAGCAGTACTTC. This encodes CASSLDRSGVNEQYF.

This clone was seen a handful of times. This specimen includes other DNA sequences encoding the same CDR3. The chain links TRBV30 to TRBJ1-4, with D uncertain. The germline V and J ends were trimmed by 0 bases and 8 bases, with 19 bases remaining between them. From germline, CDR1 is GTSNPN and CDR2 SVGIG (reference sequence). The CDR3 covers 16 residues. CDR3 DNA sequence: TGTGCCTGGAGTGTTGGTTTATCGGCCTCGGGCGAAAAACTGTTTTTT. Translated, it gives CAWSVGLSASGEKLFF.

The chain uses TRBV9 and TRBJ2-5; 9 bases map to TRBD1. Germline trimming cut 3 bases from V and 4 bases from J; bases unmatched to any gene: 7. CDR3 size: 15 residues. The germline V gene has CDR1 SGDLS and CDR2 YYNGEE. The CDR3 reads CASSGGQGKGETQYF. CDR3 in DNA: TGTGCCAGCAGCGGGGGACAGGGTAAGGGAGAGACCCAGTACTTC.

The chain combines TRBV5-4 with TRBJ2-7, with 8 positions matching TRBD2. This CDR3 spans 14 amino acids. CDR1 and CDR2 from the germline V gene are SGHNT and YYREEE (reference sequence). Trimming cost V 5 bases and J 3 bases; bases outside gene matches: 7. CDR3 sequence: CASSPLSGGYEQYF. The CDR3 DNA reads as TGTGCCAGCAGTCCCCTCAGCGGGGGCTACGAGCAGTACTTC. Supplemented by reference TRBV5-4 and TRBJ2-7, the full variable domain reads ETGVTQSPTHLIKTRGQQVTLRCSSQSGHNTVSWYQQALGQGPQFIFQYYREEENGRGNFPPRFSGLQFPNYSSELNVNALELDDSALYLCASSPLSGGYEQYFGPGTRLTVT.

This chain connects TRBV7-9 to TRBJ1-4; D gene uncertain. Germline V gene data show CDR1 as SEHNR and CDR2 as FQNEAQ (reference sequence). Trimming removed 1 base at V and 4 bases at J, with 13 bases between. The CDR3 is 16 residues long. The CDR3 nucleotides are TGTGCCAGCAGCTTAGTGTATGATGGACGTAATGAAAAACTGTTTTTT. This gives the protein CASSLVYDGRNEKLFF.

This rearrangement joins TRBV7-2 to TRBJ2-5, with 12 bases lining up with TRBD2. The CDR3 contains 15 residues. V was pared by 6 bases and J by 4 bases, with 6 bases of the junction left unmatched. The V gene's germline CDR1 is SGHTA and CDR2 FQGNSA. CDR3 bases: TGTGCCAGCAGGTGGACTAGCGGGATGGCAGAGACCCAGTACTTC. Protein: CASRWTSGMAETQYF.

This clone was seen a handful of times. The chain couples TRBV5-1 to TRBJ1-1; 7 bases match TRBD1. V shed 4 bases and J 2 bases; nucleotides not matched to a gene: 8. The CDR3 extends over 15 amino acids. CDR1 is SGHRS and CDR2 is YFSETQ in the germline V gene. For the CDR3, the DNA is TGCGCCAGCAGCACCCGACAGGGCCAAAACACTGAAGCTTTCTTT. It encodes CASSTRQGQNTEAFF. Based on the CDR3 plus reference TRBV5-1 and TRBJ1-1, the full variable domain is KAGVTQTPRYLIKTRGQQVTLSCSPISGHRSVSWYQQTPGQGLQFLFEYFSETQRNKGNFPGRFSGRQFSNSRSEMNVSTLELGDSALYLCASSTRQGQNTEAFFGQGTRLTVV.

The chain links TRBV27 to TRBJ1-6, with D perhaps TRBD1 (5 bases). V was trimmed by 0 bases and J by 10 bases, leaving 16 bases between them. The germline V gene has CDR1 MNHEY and CDR2 SMNVEV (reference sequence). The CDR3 totals 16 residues. The CDR3, as DNA: TGTGCCAGCAGTTTATCGGTGGGACTTATGGGATCACCCCTCCACTTT. Translating gives CASSLSVGLMGSPLHF.

This clone was counted at least ten times. J is TRBJ2-4 and V is TRBV2; D is possibly TRBD1 (6 bases). Per germline, CDR1 SNHLY and CDR2 FYNNEI. This CDR3 has 13 amino acids. The V end was cut by 8 bases, the J end by 7 bases, with 15 bases between. As DNA, the CDR3 is TGTGCCAGCCAGCCGGGTGGGGGCAACATTCAGTACTTC. Its protein product is CASQPGGGNIQYF.

Concerning this clone: A read error is the likely source, as a far larger clone sits one nucleotide away. The CDR3 DNA sequence: TGTGCCAGCAGTGGGGAGACCGGGGAGCTGTTTTTT. Translating it yields CASSGETGELFF. The rearrangement links TRBV25-1 to TRBJ2-2; the D gene is possibly TRBD2 (5 bases). This CDR3 contains 12 residues. The germline V and J ends were trimmed by 4 bases and 5 bases, with 5 bases remaining between them. Germline V gene data show CDR1 as MGHDK and CDR2 as SYGVNS.

This clone appeared many times. This sample includes further DNA sequences coding for the same CDR3. The chain carries TRBV29-1 and TRBJ2-3, with 8 bases lining up with TRBD2. Germline V gives CDR1 SQVTM, CDR2 ANQGSEA. The CDR3 runs to 13 residues. The junction had 0 bases not matched to a gene; V was cut back by 4 bases and J by 0 bases. DNA for the CDR3: TGCAGCGTTGCTAGCGGGAGCACAGATACGCAGTATTTT. The encoded protein is CSVASGSTDTQYF.

V usage is TRBV7-2 and J usage is TRBJ2-5; no clear D gene. The better agreement between TRBJ2-7 and the DNA end casts doubt on the J call. The CDR3 consists of 12 residues. CDR1 SGHTA and CDR2 FQGNSA come from the germline V gene. The CDR3 reads CASSFITHEQYF. CDR3 sequence (DNA): TGTGCCAGCAGCTTTATAACACACGAGCAGTACTTC.

This chain connects TRBV15 to TRBJ2-6; D tentatively reads TRBD1 or TRBD2 (5 bases each). CDR3 length: 18 amino acids. Germline-derived CDR1 and CDR2 are LNHNV and YYDKDF (reference sequence). V lost 0 bases and J 1 base, leaving 13 bases between the germline ends. The CDR3 DNA is TGTGCCACCAGCAGAGATCCCCCGTGGGGGTCTGGGGCCAACGTCCTGACTTTC. Translating it yields CATSRDPPWGSGANVLTF. The full variable domain, completed using reference TRBV15 and TRBJ2-6, is DAMVIQNPRYQVTQFGKPVTLSCSQTLNHNVMYWYQQKSSQAPKLLFHYYDKDFNNEADTPDNFQSRRPNTSFCFLDIRSPGLGDTAMYLCATSRDPPWGSGANVLTFGAGSRLTVL.

This clone was seen just once. The rearrangement links TRBV30 to TRBJ2-7, with unresolved D. Trimming stripped 4 bases from V and 6 bases from J, with 13 bases between. The CDR3 is 12 residues long. Germline V lookup: CDR1 GTSNPN, CDR2 SVGIG (reference sequence). As DNA, the CDR3 is TGTGCCTGGAAACGGTCCCGGTCCGAGCAGTACTTC. It is translated as CAWKRSRSEQYF.

In this sample, this clone turned up a few times. J is TRBJ1-2 and V is TRBV21-1; the tabulated D call, TRBD1, remains unverified against the DNA. TRBV21-1 is a documented pseudogene. The CDR3 runs to 13 residues. This CDR3 reads CASSKLADYGYTF. In DNA, the CDR3 is TGTGCCAGCAGCAAATTGGCAGACTATGGCTACACCTTC.

The chain employs TRBV12-5 and TRBJ1-5, with D possibly TRBD1 on 6 matching bases. The germline V gene encodes CDR1 LGHNT and CDR2 FRNRAP. Trimming shortened V by 6 bases and J by 3 bases, and 15 bases separated the two germline ends. CDR3 length equals 15 residues. This chain's CDR3 is CASGDQQGINQPQHF. As DNA, the CDR3 is TGTGCTAGTGGCGATCAACAGGGTATCAATCAGCCCCAGCATTTT.

Concerning this clone: Additional DNA sequences in this sample encode the identical CDR3. This sequence joins TRBV19 and TRBJ2-1, with a weak D call TRBD2 (6 bases). V lost 11 bases and J lost 3, with 17 bases in between. The germline gives CDR1 LNHDA, CDR2 SQIVND (reference sequence). CDR3 length: 14 amino acids. The CDR3 coding sequence is TGTGCCTCATCAAGGAGTAGCGGCTACAATGAGCAGTTCTTC. Its protein product is CASSRSSGYNEQFF.

This chain connects TRBV6-1 to TRBJ1-1; TRBD1 might be the D (5 bases). There are 15 residues in the CDR3. The V and J ends lost 2 bases and 4 bases respectively, with 14 bases between them. Germline V CDR1 and CDR2: MNHNS, SASEGT. The CDR3 nucleotides read TGTGCCAGCAGTGAACCGGGCAGGGTAGGCACTGAAGCTTTCTTT. Its protein is CASSEPGRVGTEAFF.